This is a list of T cell receptor beta chains from one sample in a study of T cell responses to AZD1222 COVID-19 vaccine. Method: immunoSEQ multiplex PCR; TCRdb's copy keeps in-frame clones and lacks some. The sample has roughly 100,000 clones, less than 95% seen once. Sequences were derived from peripheral blood, sampled 28 days after the second AZD1222 dose. These receptors all stem from an adult who received the AZD1222 COVID-19 vaccine. Each CDR3 is given with its conserved first and last residue. D genes are given only for firm matches. Rows give clone size only sometimes, using once, few, many, or a class for an expanded clone.

V	size	D	J	DNA	CDR3
TRBV4-3	.	.	TRBJ1-4	TGCGCCAGCCAGTCAGGCGCTAATGAAAAACTGTTTTTT	CASQSGANEKLFF
TRBV2	.	TRBD1	TRBJ1-3	TGTGCCAGCCAGAGTAGCCAGGGGGCGTTTGGAAACACCATATATTTT	CASQSSQGAFGNTIYF
TRBV7-9	.	.	TRBJ2-2	TGTGCCAGCAGTTTTCCTCAGGGACCCGGGGAGCTGTTTTTT	CASSFPQGPGELFF
TRBV4-1	.	TRBD2	TRBJ2-3	TGCGCCAGCAGCCTCCGATCTAGCGGGGGGCCTAGCACAGATACGCAGTATTTT	CASSLRSSGGPSTDTQYF
TRBV18	.	TRBD1	TRBJ1-2	TGTGCCAGCTCACAGGACAGGGACTATGGCTACACCTTC	CASSQDRDYGYTF
TRBV19	.	.	TRBJ1-4	TGTGCCAGTAGTATAGGCCAGGGTCGGGTTTGGAATGAAAAACTGTTTTTT	CASSIGQGRVWNEKLFF
TRBV25-1	.	.	TRBJ2-3	TGTGCCAGCAGTGTAGGCAGATCGAGCACAGATACGCAGTATTTT	CASSVGRSSTDTQYF
TRBV11-3	once	.	TRBJ2-1	TGTGCCAGCAGCTTAGGGAGGGCTGGGCAGTTCTTC	CASSLGRAGQFF
TRBV6-5	.	TRBD2	TRBJ2-3	TGTGCCAGCAGTTATCGGGAGGAAGATACGCAGTATTTT	CASSYREEDTQYF
TRBV19	.	TRBD1	TRBJ2-2	TGTGCCAGTGATCCTCGACAGGGGGCAATCACCGGGGAGCTGTTTTTT	CASDPRQGAITGELFF
TRBV4-3	.	.	TRBJ1-4	TGCGCCAGCAGCCGAGGTGGGCTGGTTACTAATGAAAAACTGTTTTTT	CASSRGGLVTNEKLFF
TRBV6-2/TRBV6-3	.	TRBD2	TRBJ2-3	TGTGCCAGCAGTGAGGGACTAGCGGGGTTAGATACGCAGTATTTT	CASSEGLAGLDTQYF
TRBV7-9	.	.	TRBJ1-2	TGTGCCAGCAGCTTAGGCAGCCAAGCCTATGGCTACACCTTC	CASSLGSQAYGYTF
TRBV5-5	.	TRBD1	TRBJ1-1	TGTGCCAGCAGCTTGGGGGACAGGCCGAACACTGAAGCTTTCTTT	CASSLGDRPNTEAFF
TRBV4-2	.	TRBD1	TRBJ2-2	TGTGCCAGCAGCCCTCGACAGGGTGACACCGGGGAGCTGTTTTTT	CASSPRQGDTGELFF
TRBV7-3	.	TRBD1	TRBJ2-3	TGTGCCAGCAGCAACCGGACAGGGCACACAGATACGCAGTATTTT	CASSNRTGHTDTQYF
TRBV18	.	.	TRBJ1-1	TGTGCCAGCTCACCAACGGGACTCGCTGAAGCTTTCTTT	CASSPTGLAEAFF
TRBV24-1	.	TRBD1	TRBJ1-2	TGTGCCACCAGTGGAAGACAGGGGACGCATTACTATGGCTACACCTTC	CATSGRQGTHYYGYTF
TRBV7-9	.	.	TRBJ2-7	TGTGCCAGCAGCTCCCAGGGGCAGGGCAGCGACGAGCAGTACTTC	CASSSQGQGSDEQYF
TRBV4-2	.	.	TRBJ1-6	TGTGCCAGCAGCCAAGAAGGGACCATGAGATCACCCCTCCACTTT	CASSQEGTMRSPLHF
TRBV6-2/TRBV6-3	.	.	TRBJ1-5	TGTGCCAGCAGTTACTCGGAGTTCCCGGATTCTCAGCCCCAGCATTTT	CASSYSEFPDSQPQHF
TRBV21-1	.	.	TRBJ1-5	TGTGCCAGCAGCTCCTCCGGGGGGGGGTCGCAGCCCCAGCATTTT	CASSSSGGGSQPQHF
TRBV19	.	.	TRBJ2-2	TGTGCCAGCAACCTTAACACCGGGGAGCTGTTTTTT	CASNLNTGELFF
TRBV4-3	once	.	TRBJ1-4	TGCGCCAGCAGCCAAGCGGGGTGGGATGAAAAACTGTTTTTT	CASSQAGWDEKLFF
TRBV7-8	.	.	TRBJ1-2	TGTGCCAGCAGCCCGAACAGGGATATGGGCTATGGCTACACCTTC	CASSPNRDMGYGYTF
TRBV5-5	once	.	TRBJ1-2	TGTGCCAGCAGCTTGCTGCGGGGGTATGGCTACACCTTC	CASSLLRGYGYTF
TRBV19	once	TRBD1	TRBJ1-4	TGTGCCAGTGCCGGGGGACAGGGGAGGATAGGAAAACTGTTTTTT	CASAGGQGRIGKLFF
TRBV6-5	.	.	TRBJ2-3	TGTGCCAGCAGTTCACCGGGGGGCGCAGATACGCAGTATTTT	CASSSPGGADTQYF
TRBV29-1	once	.	TRBJ2-1	TGCAGCGTTGAAGGGGGCCAATACTACAATGAGCAGTTCTTC	CSVEGGQYYNEQFF
TRBV20-1	.	.	TRBJ1-1	TGCAGTGCTAGCGTGACTGAAGCTTTCTTT	CSASVTEAFF
TRBV20-1	once	TRBD1	TRBJ2-7	TGCAGTGCTAGTCCGGGGACAGGGATTTACGAGCAGTACTTC	CSASPGTGIYEQYF
TRBV7-3	.	TRBD2	TRBJ2-3	TGTGCCAGCAGCTTATTACTAGCGGGCGAGGGAGATACGCAGTATTTT	CASSLLLAGEGDTQYF
TRBV7-3	.	.	TRBJ1-5	TGTGCCAGCAGCGCGGGGCCCAATCAGCCCCAGCATTTT	CASSAGPNQPQHF
TRBV27	.	.	TRBJ2-3	TGTGCCAGCAGTTTGTCGGGACCCTACACAGATACGCAGTATTTT	CASSLSGPYTDTQYF
TRBV4-3	.	.	TRBJ1-4	TGCGCCAGCAGCCAAGATAGTCCAGGGATTTTCGCCGGGACTAATGAAAAACTGTTTTTT	CASSQDSPGIFAGTNEKLFF
TRBV9	.	TRBD1	TRBJ2-7	TGTGCCAGCAGCCAGGGGGCATCGGCAACCTACGAGCAGTACTTC	CASSQGASATYEQYF
TRBV19	.	TRBD1	TRBJ2-7	TGTGCCAGTAGTTCCTGGGCCAGGGGGACAGGGGGCTACGAGCAGTACTTC	CASSSWARGTGGYEQYF
TRBV3-1/TRBV3-2	once	.	TRBJ1-6	TGTGCCAGCAGCCAATCTCTCGGGGATGTCCTCCACTTT	CASSQSLGDVLHF
TRBV7-2	.	.	TRBJ2-1	TGTGCCAGCACTCCCTCCACGGCCAATGAGCAGTTCTTC	CASTPSTANEQFF
TRBV27	.	.	TRBJ1-1	TGTGCCAGCAGTTTTCAAGAGAACACTGAAGCTTTCTTT	CASSFQENTEAFF